The clone carrying this T cell receptor beta chain appeared once. It may be a read error: a sequence one base away is much more abundant. Germline CDR1 and CDR2: SGDLS and YYNGEE. The germline V and J ends were trimmed by 0 bases and 0 bases, with 12 bases remaining between them. The CDR3 is 17 residues long. Sorting was used to obtain naive CD8 T cells (CD8+CD4-CCR7+CD45RA+). TCRdb re-called the PCR reads with MiXCR, one entry per CDR3 protein. The sample consists of approximately 590,000 distinct CDR3 sequences, about 25% of them appearing once. This sample is drawn from a study of molecular identifiers for immune sequencing clone quantification.

Material: naive CD8+ T cells from blood, with Jurkat cell RNA spiked in. Stated subset: FACS-sorted CD8+CD4-CCR7+CD45RA+ naive T cells. The sequence was obtained from a human donor in good health. Some libraries in this study had Jurkat cell RNA spiked in. The chain recombines TRBV9 with TRBJ2-2, with a weak D call TRBD2 (5 bases). CDR3 sequence (DNA): TGTGCCAGCAGCGTAGCTTTAGCGCGGACGAACACCGGGGAGCTGTTTTTT. It yields the protein CASSVALARTNTGELFF.